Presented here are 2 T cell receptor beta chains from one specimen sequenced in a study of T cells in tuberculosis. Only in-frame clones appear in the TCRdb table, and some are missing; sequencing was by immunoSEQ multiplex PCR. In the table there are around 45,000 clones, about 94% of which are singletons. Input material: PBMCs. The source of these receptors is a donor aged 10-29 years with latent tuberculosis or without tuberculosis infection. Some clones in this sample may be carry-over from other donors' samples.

This CDR3 reads CASRSGTGSNQPQHF. For the CDR3, the DNA is TGTGCCAGCCGGTCCGGGACAGGGAGCAATCAGCCCCAGCATTTT. The chain has TRBV2 and TRBJ1-5, with TRBD1 matching over 9 bases. The junction had 6 bases not matched to a gene; V was cut back by 8 bases and J by 1 base. Per the germline V gene, CDR1 is SNHLY and CDR2 is FYNNEI. The length of the CDR3 is 15 residues.

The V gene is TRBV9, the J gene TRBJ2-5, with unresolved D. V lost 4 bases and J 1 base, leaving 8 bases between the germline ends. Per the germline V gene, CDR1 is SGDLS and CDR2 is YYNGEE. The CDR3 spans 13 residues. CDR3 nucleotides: TGTGCCAGCAGCCTAACTCCCCAAGAGACCCAGTACTTC. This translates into CASSLTPQETQYF.